This T cell receptor beta chain came from a study of T cells in Graves' hyperthyroidism and ophthalmopathy. Amplified TCR beta CDR3 regions derived from RNA transcripts. With the HTBI primer set, the TCR CDR3 went through a first round of RT-PCR. TCRdb called the multiplex PCR reads again in MiXCR, with one record for every CDR3 protein. Of some 180,000 distinct CDR3 sequences detected, less than 20% appear once; the ten largest clones hold 53%. There are a few counts of this clonotype. Diagnoses rested on clinical symptoms, serum thyroxine and TRAb, thyroid ultrasound and orbital computed tomography. The germline CDR1 and CDR2 sequences are DFQATT and SNEGSKA (reference sequence). The CDR3 loop spans 14 amino acids. The V and J ends lost 0 bases and 6 bases, in that order; junction bases with no gene match: 4.

The V and J genes are TRBV20-1 and TRBJ2-2; TRBD2 agrees at 7 bases. The clonotype originates from a woman in her forties or fifties with Graves' hyperthyroidism. Sequencing used blood. CDR3 in amino acids: CSARDRGVAGELFF. The CDR3 DNA follows: TGCAGTGCTAGAGATCGGGGGGTCGCCGGGGAGCTGTTTTTT.